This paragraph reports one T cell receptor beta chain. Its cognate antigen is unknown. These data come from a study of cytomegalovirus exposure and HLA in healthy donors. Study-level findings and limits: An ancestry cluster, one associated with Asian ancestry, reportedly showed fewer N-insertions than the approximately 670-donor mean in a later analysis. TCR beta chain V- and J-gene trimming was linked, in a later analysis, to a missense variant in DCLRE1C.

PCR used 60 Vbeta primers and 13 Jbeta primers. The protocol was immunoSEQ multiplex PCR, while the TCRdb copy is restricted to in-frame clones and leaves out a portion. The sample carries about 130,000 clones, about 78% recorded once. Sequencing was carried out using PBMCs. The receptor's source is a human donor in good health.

CDR3 bases: TGCAGCGTTGAAGGGGGGGTAGGCTACACCTTC. Its translation: CSVEGGVGYTF. V and J are TRBV29-1 and TRBJ1-2; D may be TRBD1 (5 bases). V lost 1 base and J 8 bases, leaving 8 bases between the germline ends. Germline-derived CDR1 and CDR2 are SQVTM and ANQGSEA. The CDR3 runs 11 residues.